This T cell receptor (beta chain) was recovered during a study of graft-versus-host responses after intestinal transplantation. Study summary: Recipients uniformly received anti-thymocyte globulin induction, followed by tacrolimus and steroids for approximately 3 years.

Study-wide findings and caveats: Allografts carried high graft-versus-host to host-versus-graft clonal ratios in patients having graft-donor T cell macrochimerism. Peak GvH clone levels in circulation were associated with early post-transplant HvG declines. Among recipient marrow samples, GvH clones were found; some appeared first in ileum or blood.

TCRdb keeps only in-frame clones here, not all; method: immunoSEQ multiplex PCR. Among 100,000 to 140,000 clones listed, about 87% were seen once. A few counts support this clone. What it recognizes is unknown. Trimming shortened V by 8 bases and J by 5 bases, and 16 bases separated the two germline ends. This CDR3 has 15 amino acids. The germline V gene has CDR1 ENHRY and CDR2 SYGVKD. This receptor was taken from a human donor who was the organ donor for an intestinal transplant. Sequencing used unstimulated CD4+ T cells sorted from spleen or lymph node cells, obtained before transplant. The chain is built from TRBV10-3 and TRBJ1-6; no definite D call. CDR3 bases: TGTGCCATCTCCCCCTCTGGCCAGAATAATTCACCCCTCCACTTT. Translated, it gives CAISPSGQNNSPLHF.